Listed below are T cell receptor beta chains from one sample, sequenced in a study of T-cell reconstitution after alpha-beta-depleted transplantation in children. TCRdb processed the PCR reads anew with MiXCR; each CDR3 protein has one entry. Found here are just over 70,000 distinct CDR3 sequences, about 6.7% of them singletons; the top ten hold around 2.5%. The material sequenced was PBMCs from the stem cell graft donor, taken from the stem cell graft. All receptors derive from a human donor who donated a stem cell graft to a child with acute lymphoblastic leukemia. The CDR3 runs from the conserved cysteine through the conserved F or W. D genes are given only for firm matches. Clone size appears in some rows only: once, few, many, or a class for an expanded clone.

V gene: TRBV28
D gene: NA
J gene: TRBJ2-7
CDR3 length: 15
clone size: many
CDR3 protein: CASSLYQGRAAEQYF
CDR3 DNA: TGTGCCAGCAGTTTATATCAGGGACGGGCGGCCGAGCAGTACTTC

V gene: TRBV6-5
D gene: NA
J gene: TRBJ2-1
CDR3 length: 12
clone size: many
CDR3 protein: CASSLSGNEQFF
CDR3 DNA: TGTGCCAGCAGTCTTAGTGGTAATGAGCAGTTCTTC

V gene: TRBV6-5
D gene: NA
J gene: TRBJ1-2
CDR3 length: 13
clone size: NA
CDR3 protein: CASSTQGHYGYTF
CDR3 DNA: TGTGCCAGCAGTACCCAGGGGCACTATGGCTACACCTTC

V gene: TRBV9
D gene: TRBD2
J gene: TRBJ2-1
CDR3 length: 19
clone size: many
CDR3 protein: CASSVAPPRLAGGYNEQFF
CDR3 DNA: TGTGCCAGCAGCGTAGCCCCCCCCCGGCTAGCGGGGGGTTACAATGAGCAGTTCTTC

V gene: TRBV12-3/TRBV12-4
D gene: NA
J gene: TRBJ2-7
CDR3 length: 12
clone size: few
CDR3 protein: CASSREFYAQYF
CDR3 DNA: TGTGCCAGCAGCCGGGAGTTCTACGCGCAGTACTTC

V gene: TRBV12-3/TRBV12-4
D gene: NA
J gene: TRBJ1-1
CDR3 length: 12
clone size: many
CDR3 protein: CASSLSSAWGFF
CDR3 DNA: TGTGCCAGCAGTTTAAGCTCGGCTTGGGGTTTCTTT

V gene: TRBV9
D gene: NA
J gene: TRBJ2-7
CDR3 length: 15
clone size: many
CDR3 protein: CASSVGDGKTYEQYF
CDR3 DNA: TGTGCCAGCAGCGTAGGGGACGGGAAAACCTACGAGCAGTACTTC

V gene: TRBV11-2
D gene: NA
J gene: TRBJ1-1
CDR3 length: 15
clone size: many
CDR3 protein: CASSLLFRGFTEAFF
CDR3 DNA: TGTGCCAGCAGCTTATTGTTCCGGGGATTCACTGAAGCTTTCTTT

V gene: TRBV18
D gene: NA
J gene: TRBJ1-1
CDR3 length: 16
clone size: NA
CDR3 protein: CASSPPRGLMNTEAFF
CDR3 DNA: TGTGCCAGCTCACCACCGAGGGGTCTAATGAACACTGAAGCTTTCTTT

V gene: TRBV6-5
D gene: NA
J gene: TRBJ1-1
CDR3 length: 14
clone size: many
CDR3 protein: CASSYSRENTEAFF
CDR3 DNA: TGTGCCAGCAGTTACTCGAGAGAGAACACTGAAGCTTTCTTT

V gene: TRBV12-3/TRBV12-4
D gene: NA
J gene: TRBJ2-4
CDR3 length: 14
clone size: many
CDR3 protein: CASSSQADGNIQYF
CDR3 DNA: TGTGCCAGCAGTTCTCAGGCGGACGGAAACATTCAGTACTTC

V gene: TRBV20-1
D gene: TRBD1
J gene: TRBJ1-5
CDR3 length: 17
clone size: NA
CDR3 protein: CSARPGQGARSYQPQHF
CDR3 DNA: TGCAGTGCTAGACCGGGACAGGGGGCGAGGAGTTATCAGCCCCAGCATTTT

V gene: TRBV4-3
D gene: NA
J gene: TRBJ2-3
CDR3 length: 17
clone size: many
CDR3 protein: CASSQDYGWGVGDTQYF
CDR3 DNA: TGCGCCAGCAGCCAAGATTACGGGTGGGGGGTGGGAGATACGCAGTATTTT

V gene: TRBV6-4
D gene: TRBD2
J gene: TRBJ2-3
CDR3 length: 16
clone size: many
CDR3 protein: CASSDSNGGSTDTQYF
CDR3 DNA: TGTGCCAGCAGTGACTCGAATGGCGGGAGTACAGATACGCAGTATTTT

V gene: TRBV27
D gene: NA
J gene: TRBJ1-5
CDR3 length: 14
clone size: many
CDR3 protein: CASSIRESNQPQHF
CDR3 DNA: TGTGCCAGCAGTATCAGGGAGAGCAATCAGCCCCAGCATTTT

V gene: TRBV6-5
D gene: TRBD2
J gene: TRBJ2-2
CDR3 length: 16
clone size: many
CDR3 protein: CASSYRSGGSTGELFF
CDR3 DNA: TGTGCCAGCAGTTATAGGAGCGGGGGCAGCACCGGGGAGCTGTTTTTT

V gene: TRBV20-1
D gene: TRBD1
J gene: TRBJ1-1
CDR3 length: 14
clone size: medium-sized
CDR3 protein: CSAKPGGRATEAFF
CDR3 DNA: TGCAGTGCTAAGCCAGGGGGCAGGGCCACTGAAGCTTTCTTT

V gene: TRBV3-1
D gene: NA
J gene: TRBJ1-2
CDR3 length: 16
clone size: few
CDR3 protein: CASSQDLGHGDYGYTF
CDR3 DNA: TGTGCCAGCAGCCAAGATCTTGGACATGGCGACTATGGCTACACCTTC

V gene: TRBV29-1
D gene: NA
J gene: TRBJ2-1
CDR3 length: 15
clone size: many
CDR3 protein: CSVEEGAGRSGEQFF
CDR3 DNA: TGCAGCGTTGAAGAGGGGGCAGGTAGAAGTGGTGAGCAGTTCTTC

V gene: TRBV24-1
D gene: TRBD1
J gene: TRBJ2-1
CDR3 length: 15
clone size: many
CDR3 protein: CATSDLLQGNNEQFF
CDR3 DNA: TGTGCCACCAGTGATTTATTACAGGGGAACAATGAGCAGTTCTTC

V gene: TRBV5-1
D gene: NA
J gene: TRBJ1-1
CDR3 length: 15
clone size: many
CDR3 protein: CASSLAGGGNTEAFF
CDR3 DNA: TGCGCCAGCAGCTTGGCGGGGGGCGGGAACACTGAAGCTTTCTTT

V gene: TRBV5-1
D gene: NA
J gene: TRBJ1-2
CDR3 length: 15
clone size: many
CDR3 protein: CASSPGPNYGNGYTF
CDR3 DNA: TGCGCCAGCAGCCCAGGACCTAACTACGGGAATGGCTACACCTTC

V gene: TRBV29-1
D gene: NA
J gene: TRBJ2-7
CDR3 length: 12
clone size: many
CDR3 protein: CSVVRGPYEQYF
CDR3 DNA: TGCAGCGTTGTGAGGGGTCCCTACGAGCAGTACTTC

V gene: TRBV24-1
D gene: TRBD1
J gene: TRBJ2-1
CDR3 length: 16
clone size: many
CDR3 protein: CATSDQPGQGSNEQFF
CDR3 DNA: TGTGCCACCAGTGATCAGCCGGGACAGGGGAGCAATGAGCAGTTCTTC

V gene: TRBV27
D gene: NA
J gene: TRBJ2-2
CDR3 length: 17
clone size: many
CDR3 protein: CASQTKRVSTGTGELFF
CDR3 DNA: TGTGCCAGCCAGACAAAACGGGTCTCGACGGGCACCGGGGAGCTGTTTTTT

V gene: TRBV7-2
D gene: NA
J gene: TRBJ1-5
CDR3 length: 14
clone size: few
CDR3 protein: CASSLVESNQPQHF
CDR3 DNA: TGTGCCAGCAGCTTAGTCGAGAGCAATCAGCCCCAGCATTTT

V gene: TRBV9
D gene: TRBD2
J gene: TRBJ2-3
CDR3 length: 17
clone size: many
CDR3 protein: CASSSQRGGSKGDTQYF
CDR3 DNA: TGTGCCAGCAGCTCCCAGCGGGGGGGCTCGAAGGGAGATACGCAGTATTTT

V gene: TRBV20-1
D gene: NA
J gene: TRBJ2-3
CDR3 length: 16
clone size: many
CDR3 protein: CSAPSAAGTEGVTQYF
CDR3 DNA: TGCAGTGCTCCTTCCGCGGCGGGCACAGAAGGGGTTACGCAGTATTTT

V gene: TRBV6-1
D gene: NA
J gene: TRBJ1-5
CDR3 length: 15
clone size: NA
CDR3 protein: CASSEFGGSNQPQHF
CDR3 DNA: TGTGCCAGCAGTGAATTCGGAGGTAGCAATCAGCCCCAGCATTTT